This paragraph reports one T cell receptor (beta chain). As yet, its antigen is unknown. One entry per CDR3 protein results from TCRdb running MiXCR on the reads. Of approximately 120,000 distinct CDR3 sequences listed, approximately 30% are singletons. The data originate from a study of T cell repertoires in cytomegalovirus infection. Study-wide background: In public TCR beta signatures, there were indications of both CMV infection and matching HLA type.

The CDR3 consists of 16 residues. The V gene end was trimmed by 6 bases and the J gene end by 4 bases; junction bases not matched to a gene: 12. From germline, CDR1 is SNHLY and CDR2 FYNNEI. The TCR was taken from a human donor in good health (CMV status not recorded). Some clones in this sample may be carry-over from other donors' samples. The sample was CD8+ T cells from cultured PBMCs, taken from culture after CMV antigen stimulation. The genes are TRBV2 and TRBJ2-5; 9 bases map to TRBD1. As DNA, the CDR3 is TGTGCCAGCAGCTACACAGGGGGCGCCGGTCCAGAGACCCAGTACTTC. Translation gives CASSYTGGAGPETQYF.